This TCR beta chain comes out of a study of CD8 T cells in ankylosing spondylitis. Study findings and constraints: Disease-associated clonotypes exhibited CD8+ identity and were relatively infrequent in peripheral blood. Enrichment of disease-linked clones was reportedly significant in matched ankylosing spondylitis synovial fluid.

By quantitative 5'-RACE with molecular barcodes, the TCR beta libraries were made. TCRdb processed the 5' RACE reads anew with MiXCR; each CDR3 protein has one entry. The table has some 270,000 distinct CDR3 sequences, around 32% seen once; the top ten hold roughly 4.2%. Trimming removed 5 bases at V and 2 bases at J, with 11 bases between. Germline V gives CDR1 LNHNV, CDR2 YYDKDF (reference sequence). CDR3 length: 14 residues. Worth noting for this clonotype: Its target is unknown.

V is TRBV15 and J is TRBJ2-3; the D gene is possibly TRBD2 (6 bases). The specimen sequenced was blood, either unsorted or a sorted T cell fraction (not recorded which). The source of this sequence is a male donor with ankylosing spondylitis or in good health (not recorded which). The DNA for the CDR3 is TGTGCCACCAGCGAGGCGGGGACCACAGATACGCAGTATTTT. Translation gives CATSEAGTTDTQYF.